The clone carrying this TCR beta chain occurred many times. No antigen is known for it. Germline lookup yields CDR1 MNHNS and CDR2 SASEGT. The CDR3 is made up of 14 amino acids. V lost 5 bases and J lost 4, with 11 bases in between. These data originate in a study of T cells in Graves' hyperthyroidism and ophthalmopathy. Findings and limits, study-wide: Using 13 V-J features, a model discriminated ophthalmopathy from stable hyperthyroidism. Ophthalmopathy was model-predicted a median roughly 6.3 months pre-onset. Most thyroid clonotypes with frequency above 0.001 were detected in blood.

Amplification of TCR beta CDR3 regions was performed using RNA transcripts as template. TCR CDR3 regions were first amplified by RT-PCR with HTBI primers. TCRdb re-called the multiplex PCR reads with MiXCR, one entry per CDR3 protein. The data contain around 300,000 distinct CDR3 sequences, more than 10% of them singletons. Patients showing uncontrolled infection, other autoimmune disease, pregnancy or lactation were ineligible. The material sequenced was blood. The chain employs TRBV6-1 and TRBJ2-2; D is ambiguous. The TCR sequence derives from a woman aged 25 to 45 with Graves' hyperthyroidism that later progressed to Graves' ophthalmopathy. CDR3 DNA sequence: TGTGCCAGCAGTCGGACCATACCCACCGGGGAGCTGTTTTTT. Its protein is CASSRTIPTGELFF.